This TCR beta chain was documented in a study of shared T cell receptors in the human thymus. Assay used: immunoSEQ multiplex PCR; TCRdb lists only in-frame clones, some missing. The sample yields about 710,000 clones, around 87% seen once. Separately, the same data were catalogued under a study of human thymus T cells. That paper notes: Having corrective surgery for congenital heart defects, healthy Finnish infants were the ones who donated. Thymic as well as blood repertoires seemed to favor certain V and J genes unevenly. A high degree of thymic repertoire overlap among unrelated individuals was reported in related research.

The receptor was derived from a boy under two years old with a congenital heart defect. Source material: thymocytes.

CDR3 nucleotide sequence: TGTGCCACCAGCAGATTTACTAGCGGTCCTTCCTACGAGCAGTACTTC. This translates into CATSRFTSGPSYEQYF. The chain is built from TRBV15 and TRBJ2-7, with 8 bases identical to TRBD2. The CDR3 runs to 16 residues. CDR1 and CDR2 (germline): LNHNV, YYDKDF (reference sequence). J was trimmed by 1 base and V by 2 bases; bases with no gene match: 7. Full variable domain (missing parts from reference TRBV15 and TRBJ2-7): DAMVIQNPRYQVTQFGKPVTLSCSQTLNHNVMYWYQQKSSQAPKLLFHYYDKDFNNEADTPDNFQSRRPNTSFCFLDIRSPGLGDTAMYLCATSRFTSGPSYEQYFGPGTRLTVT.